The T cell receptor beta chain under discussion was sequenced for a study of somatic mutations in cytotoxic T cells in rheumatoid arthritis. Background on the study: Flow sorting of some V beta antibody-stained T cells reached nearly 100% purity, with V beta1+ cells also TCRB-sequenced.

Positively selected by magnetic beads, CD4+ and CD8+ cells were purity-checked by flow cytometry. The CDR3 extends over 17 amino acids. V lost 2 bases to trimming and J lost 1 base; unmatched junction nucleotides: 9. CDR1 and CDR2 from the germline V gene are SGHRS and YFSETQ. Study-level findings and limits: CD8+ T-cell clonality showed no significant difference between rheumatoid arthritis patients and age-matched healthy controls.

Points on this clone: What it binds is unknown.

The protocol was immunoSEQ multiplex PCR, while the TCRdb copy is restricted to in-frame clones and leaves out a portion. The sample lists around 4,500 clones; around 80% were seen once. The J gene is TRBJ1-1, the V gene TRBV5-1, with 9 bases identical to TRBD1. Sequencing was carried out using CD8+ T cells sorted from blood. The clonotype was recovered from an adult with rheumatoid arthritis. In DNA form, the CDR3 reads TGCGCCAGCAGCTTCGGGACAGGGCTCAACACGAACACTGAAGCTTTCTTT. Its protein is CASSFGTGLNTNTEAFF.